This TCR beta chain is from a study of response to subunit inactivated influenza vaccine. Trimming cost V 2 bases and J 1 base, with 24 bases left between them. The CDR3 is 20 amino acids. In germline, CDR1 is LGHNA, CDR2 YSLEER. TCRdb fed the RT-PCR reads into MiXCR, producing one record per CDR3 protein. Among 600,000 to 700,000 distinct CDR3 sequences listed, 14% were seen once. The sample holds one count of this clonotype. This may be a read error: a much more frequent sequence differs by one nucleotide. The chain has TRBV4-3 and TRBJ2-1; perhaps TRBD2 as D (5 bases). Here the sequenced sample was PBMCs from blood, taken 14 to 15 days before vaccination. The TCR was taken from a man aged 45-60 years who received an inactivated influenza vaccine. CDR3 protein: CASSQFSASRTGDSYNEQFF. The CDR3 bases are TGCGCCAGCAGCCAATTTTCCGCCTCCAGGACTGGGGATTCCTACAATGAGCAGTTCTTC.